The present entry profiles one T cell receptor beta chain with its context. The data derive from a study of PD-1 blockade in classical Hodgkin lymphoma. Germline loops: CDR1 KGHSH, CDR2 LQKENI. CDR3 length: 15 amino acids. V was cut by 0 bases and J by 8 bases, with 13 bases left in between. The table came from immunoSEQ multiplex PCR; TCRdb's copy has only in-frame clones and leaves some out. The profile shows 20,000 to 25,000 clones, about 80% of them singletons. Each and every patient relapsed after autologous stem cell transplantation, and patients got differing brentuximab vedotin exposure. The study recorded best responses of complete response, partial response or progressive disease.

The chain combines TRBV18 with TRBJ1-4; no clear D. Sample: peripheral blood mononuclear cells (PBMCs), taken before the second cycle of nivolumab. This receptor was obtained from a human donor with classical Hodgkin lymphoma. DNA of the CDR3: TGTGCCAGCTCACCACCGGGGTCAGGTTCGGAAAAACTGTTTTTT. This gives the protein CASSPPGSGSEKLFF. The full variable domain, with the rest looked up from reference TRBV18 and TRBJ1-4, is NAGVMQNPRHLVRRRGQEARLRCSPMKGHSHVYWYRQLPEEGLKFMVYLQKENIIDESGMPKERFSAEFPKEGPSILRIQQVVRGDSAAYFCASSPPGSGSEKLFFGSGTQLSVL.